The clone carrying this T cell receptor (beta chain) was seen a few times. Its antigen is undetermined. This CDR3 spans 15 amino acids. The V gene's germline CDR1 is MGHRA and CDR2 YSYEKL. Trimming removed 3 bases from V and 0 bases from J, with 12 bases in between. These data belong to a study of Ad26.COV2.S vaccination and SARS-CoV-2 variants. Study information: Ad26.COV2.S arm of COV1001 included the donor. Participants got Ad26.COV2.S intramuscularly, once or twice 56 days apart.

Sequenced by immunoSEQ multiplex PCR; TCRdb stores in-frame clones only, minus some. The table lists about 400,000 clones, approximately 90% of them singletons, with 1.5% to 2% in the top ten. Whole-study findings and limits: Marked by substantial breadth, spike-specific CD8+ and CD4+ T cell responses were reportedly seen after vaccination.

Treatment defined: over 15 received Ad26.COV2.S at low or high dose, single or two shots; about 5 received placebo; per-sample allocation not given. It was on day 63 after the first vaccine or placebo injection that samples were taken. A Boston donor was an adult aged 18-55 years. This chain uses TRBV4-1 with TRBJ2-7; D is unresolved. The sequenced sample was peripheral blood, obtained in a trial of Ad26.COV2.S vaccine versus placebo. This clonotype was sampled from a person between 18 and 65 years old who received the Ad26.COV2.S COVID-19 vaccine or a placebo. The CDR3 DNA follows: TGCGCCAGCAGCCAGGGTGAACTGAGCTCCTACGAGCAGTACTTC. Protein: CASSQGELSSYEQYF.